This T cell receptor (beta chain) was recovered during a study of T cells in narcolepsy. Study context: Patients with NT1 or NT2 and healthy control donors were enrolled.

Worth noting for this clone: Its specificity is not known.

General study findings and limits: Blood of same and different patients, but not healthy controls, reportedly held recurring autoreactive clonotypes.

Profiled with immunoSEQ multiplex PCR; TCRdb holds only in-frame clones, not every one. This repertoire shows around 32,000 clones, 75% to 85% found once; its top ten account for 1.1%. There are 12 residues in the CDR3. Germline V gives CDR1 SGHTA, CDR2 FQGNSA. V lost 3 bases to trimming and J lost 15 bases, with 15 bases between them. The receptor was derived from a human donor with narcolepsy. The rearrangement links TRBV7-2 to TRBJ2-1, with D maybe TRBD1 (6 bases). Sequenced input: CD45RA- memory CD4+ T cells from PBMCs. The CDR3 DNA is TGTGCCAGCAGCTTCCCCAGGGGCCAAGGGTTCTTC. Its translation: CASSFPRGQGFF. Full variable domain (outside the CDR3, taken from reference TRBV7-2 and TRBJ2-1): GAGVSQSPSNKVTEKGKDVELRCDPISGHTALYWYRQSLGQGLEFLIYFQGNSAPDKSGLPSDRFSAERTGGSVSTLTIQRTQQEDSAVYLCASSFPRGQGFFGPGTRLTVL.